In this sample, the clone carrying this TCR beta chain turned up many times. What it binds is unknown. The data stem from a study of T cells after posttransplantation cyclophosphamide. Clones were sequenced by immunoSEQ multiplex PCR, and TCRdb holds only the in-frame ones, with some missing. The sample yields 20,000 to 25,000 clones, without any singletons. Study results and caveats: Donor CD8+ memory clones often dominated recipient blood repertoires at later times.

The ends lost 5 bases at V and 1 base at J; junction bases unmatched: 7. This CDR3 has 17 residues. Germline V gene lookup returns CDR1 SGHVS and CDR2 FNYEAQ. Specimen: PBMCs. This clonotype was sampled from a woman aged 55-69 years in good health, CMV-negative, and a related stem cell transplant donor. The chain has TRBV7-6 and TRBJ2-5, with 13 bases identical to TRBD2. CDR3 in amino acids: CASSPGLAGSIQETQYF. Written as DNA, the CDR3 is TGTGCCAGCAGCCCGGGACTAGCGGGGTCTATCCAAGAGACCCAGTACTTC.